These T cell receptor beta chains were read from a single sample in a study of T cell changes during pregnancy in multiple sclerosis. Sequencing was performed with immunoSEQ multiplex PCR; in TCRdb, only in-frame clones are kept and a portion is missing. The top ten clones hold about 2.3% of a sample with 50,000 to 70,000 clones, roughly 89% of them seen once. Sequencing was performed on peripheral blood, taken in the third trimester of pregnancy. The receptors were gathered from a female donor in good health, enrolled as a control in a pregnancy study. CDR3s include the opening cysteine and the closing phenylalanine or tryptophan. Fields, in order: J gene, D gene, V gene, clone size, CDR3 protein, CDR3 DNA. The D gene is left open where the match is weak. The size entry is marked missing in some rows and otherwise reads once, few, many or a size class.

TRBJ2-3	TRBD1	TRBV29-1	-	CSVEPLDRGISTDTQYF	TGCAGCGTGGAACCTTTGGACAGGGGGATTAGCACAGATACGCAGTATTTT
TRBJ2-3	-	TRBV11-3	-	CASSFTGTLPYF	TGTGCCAGCAGCTTCACCGGGACATTACCGTATTTT
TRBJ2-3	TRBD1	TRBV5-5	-	CASSLGTGYSDTQYF	TGTGCCAGCAGCTTGGGGACAGGGTACAGCGATACGCAGTATTTT
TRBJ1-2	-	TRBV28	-	CASGYFGGYYGYTF	TGTGCCAGCGGGTACTTTGGGGGGTACTATGGCTACACCTTC
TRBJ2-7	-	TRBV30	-	CAWRFTGGRGEQYF	TGTGCCTGGAGGTTCACCGGGGGACGGGGCGAGCAGTACTTC
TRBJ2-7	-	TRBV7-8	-	CASSLEGWEQYF	TGTGCCAGCAGCTTGGAGGGATGGGAGCAGTACTTC
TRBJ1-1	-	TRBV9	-	CASSVDGGFNTEAFF	TGTGCCAGCAGCGTTGATGGGGGCTTCAACACTGAAGCTTTCTTT
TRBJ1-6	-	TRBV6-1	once	CASSSYRDNSPLHF	TGTGCCAGCAGTTCCTACAGAGATAATTCACCCCTCCACTTT
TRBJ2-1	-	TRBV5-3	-	CARSLAKIAVGEQFF	TGTGCCAGAAGCTTGGCCAAGATAGCGGTCGGGGAGCAGTTCTTC
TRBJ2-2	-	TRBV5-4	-	CASRGQANTGELFF	TGTGCCAGCAGAGGACAAGCGAACACCGGGGAGCTGTTTTTT
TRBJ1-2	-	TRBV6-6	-	CASSYSMTEGYGYTF	TGTGCCAGCAGTTACTCGATGACGGAGGGCTATGGCTACACCTTC
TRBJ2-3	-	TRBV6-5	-	CASSTAGDTQYF	TGTGCCAGCAGTACCGCCGGGGATACGCAGTATTTT
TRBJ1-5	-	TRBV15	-	CATRARGANQPQHF	TGTGCCACCAGAGCCAGGGGTGCGAATCAGCCCCAGCATTTT
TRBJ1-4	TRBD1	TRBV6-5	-	CASSHDRETNEKLFF	TGTGCCAGCAGCCACGACAGGGAAACTAATGAAAAACTGTTTTTT
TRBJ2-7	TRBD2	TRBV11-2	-	CASSYRGAGLALSEQYF	TGTGCCAGCAGCTACAGGGGGGCGGGACTAGCGTTAAGCGAGCAGTACTTC
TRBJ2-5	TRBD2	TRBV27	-	CASSKGLAGGPIETQYF	TGTGCCAGCAGTAAGGGACTAGCGGGAGGGCCGATAGAGACCCAGTACTTC
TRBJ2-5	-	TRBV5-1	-	CASSLAGQTRQETQYF	TGCGCCAGCAGCTTGGCAGGACAGACCCGCCAAGAGACCCAGTACTTC
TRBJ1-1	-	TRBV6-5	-	CASSYSKGSASEAFF	TGTGCCAGCAGTTACTCTAAGGGGTCCGCGAGTGAAGCTTTCTTT
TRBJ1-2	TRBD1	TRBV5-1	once	CASRDDRGIEDGYTF	TGCGCCAGCAGGGACGACAGGGGTATAGAGGACGGCTACACCTTC
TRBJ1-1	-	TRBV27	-	CASSSPSSGGRAEAFF	TGTGCCAGCAGTTCGCCCTCTTCGGGGGGGCGGGCCGAAGCTTTCTTT
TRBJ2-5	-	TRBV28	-	CASSLFRQGLKTQYF	TGTGCCAGCAGTTTGTTCCGGCAGGGTTTGAAGACCCAGTACTTC
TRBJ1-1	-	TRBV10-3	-	CAISEARGNTEAFF	TGTGCCATCAGTGAGGCAAGGGGGAACACTGAAGCTTTCTTT
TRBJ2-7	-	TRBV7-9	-	CASSLQGDYEQYF	TGTGCCAGCAGCTTACAGGGCGACTACGAGCAGTACTTC
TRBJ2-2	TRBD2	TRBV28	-	CASSFGLAAYPSRPTGELFF	TGTGCCAGCAGTTTCGGACTAGCGGCTTATCCCTCTAGACCTACCGGGGAGCTGTTTTTT
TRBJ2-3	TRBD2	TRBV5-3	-	CARSWGLAGTDTQYF	TGTGCCAGAAGCTGGGGACTAGCGGGAACAGATACGCAGTATTTT
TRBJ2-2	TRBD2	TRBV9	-	CASSVVGRLANTGELFF	TGTGCCAGCAGCGTAGTAGGGAGACTAGCCAACACCGGGGAGCTGTTTTTT
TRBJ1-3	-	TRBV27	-	CASSLSYPSSSGNTIYF	TGTGCCAGCAGTTTATCATATCCATCGAGCTCTGGAAACACCATATATTTT
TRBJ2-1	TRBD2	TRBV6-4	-	CASSGHSGGADEQFF	TGTGCCAGCAGCGGGCATAGCGGGGGGGCTGACGAGCAGTTCTTC
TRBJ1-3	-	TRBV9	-	CASSVGSRSYSGNTIYF	TGTGCCAGCAGCGTAGGGTCCCGGTCCTACTCTGGAAACACCATATATTTT
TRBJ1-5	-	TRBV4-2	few	CASSQGRDQPQHF	TGTGCCAGCAGCCAAGGCCGAGATCAGCCCCAGCATTTT
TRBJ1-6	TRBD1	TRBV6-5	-	CASSWSGTGSSPLHF	TGTGCCAGCAGTTGGTCCGGGACAGGGAGCTCACCCCTCCACTTT
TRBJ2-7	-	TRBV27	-	CASSGVPSSYEQYF	TGTGCCAGCTCTGGAGTCCCGAGCTCCTACGAGCAGTACTTC
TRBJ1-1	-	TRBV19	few	CASTGSRAFF	TGTGCCAGTACGGGGAGCAGGGCTTTCTTT
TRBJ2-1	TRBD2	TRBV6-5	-	CASTRLAGSYNEQFF	TGTGCCAGCACCCGGCTAGCGGGCTCCTACAATGAGCAGTTCTTC
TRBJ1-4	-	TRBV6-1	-	CASSGQGGTNEKLFF	TGTGCCAGCAGCGGACAAGGGGGAACTAATGAAAAACTGTTTTTT
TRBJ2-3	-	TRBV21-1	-	CASSKSEMVGARTDTQYF	TGTGCCAGCAGCAAATCCGAGATGGTGGGGGCGCGAACAGATACGCAGTATTTT
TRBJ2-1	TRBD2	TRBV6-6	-	CASTTAGVGEQFF	TGTGCCAGCACTACAGCGGGAGTAGGTGAGCAGTTCTTC
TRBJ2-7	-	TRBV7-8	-	CASSLDPSYEQYF	TGTGCCAGCAGCTTAGATCCGTCCTACGAGCAGTACTTC
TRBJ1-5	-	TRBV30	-	CAWSAGYSNQPQHF	TGTGCCTGGAGTGCCGGTTATAGCAATCAGCCCCAGCATTTT
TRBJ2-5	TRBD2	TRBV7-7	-	CASSPSGAEETQYF	TGTGCTAGCAGCCCTAGCGGCGCGGAGGAGACCCAGTACTTC
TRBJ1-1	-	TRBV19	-	CASSIARGTEAFF	TGTGCCAGTAGTATAGCCCGGGGCACTGAAGCTTTCTTT
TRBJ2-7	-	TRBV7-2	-	CASSLAEGYEQYF	TGTGCCAGCAGCTTAGCTGAGGGTTACGAGCAGTACTTC
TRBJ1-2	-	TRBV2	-	CASSEAGTGNYGYTF	TGTGCCAGCAGTGAAGCGGGAACAGGCAACTATGGCTACACCTTC
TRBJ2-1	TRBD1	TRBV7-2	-	CASSPRGPLDYNEQFF	TGTGCCAGCAGCCCGAGGGGGCCACTAGATTACAATGAGCAGTTCTTC
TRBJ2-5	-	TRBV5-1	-	CASSRALLPEETQYF	TGCGCCAGCAGTCGAGCGCTCCTACCGGAAGAGACCCAGTACTTC